The clone carrying this TCR beta chain was seen many times. This entry belongs to a study of metastatic and nonmetastatic thyroid tumors. TCRdb recomputed clones from the PCR reads via MiXCR. The sample records fewer than 15,000 clones, roughly 12% being singletons. Germline CDR1 and CDR2: KGHSH and LQKENI. V gave up 0 bases and J gave up 3 bases, with 8 bases separating them. This CDR3 contains 14 residues. Every patient was untreated before thyroid surgery. The TCR originated in a female donor with papillary thyroid cancer or a benign thyroid nodule (not recorded which). Some clones in this sample may be carry-over from other donors' samples. The V call is TRBV18, the J call TRBJ1-1; D gene uncertain. Material: blood. The CDR3 here is CASSPPPRDTEAFF. For the CDR3, the DNA is TGTGCCAGCTCACCACCTCCTAGGGACACTGAAGCTTTCTTT.